This T cell receptor beta chain was documented in a study of control samples from healthy donors and cancer patients (TCRdb year 2020). Between the V and J ends, shortened by 1 base and 3 bases respectively, the junction contains 10 bases. CDR1 and CDR2, per the germline V gene, are SGHVS and FNYEAQ. The CDR3 runs 15 residues from the cysteine to the phenylalanine. Of the read, only the CDR3 DNA is kept; its 45 bases are in frame from base 1. Only one count was recorded for this clone. Its antigen remains undetermined. Base qualities are not provided; no much larger clone lies one nucleotide away. The library came from the immunoSEQ multiplex PCR assay. Sourced from immuneACCESS, this table was stored by TCRdb with only in-frame sequences that have V and J called. A share of the clones is absent; for the studies checked, an unresolved V gene accounts for under half, and the remainder has no known explanation. This sample has about 170,000 clones in its table, and approximately 92% of those were observed once. The ten largest clonotypes hold around 2% of the sample.

The rearranged segments are TRBV7-6 and TRBJ2-1; the D segment may tentatively be TRBD1 or TRBD2, each giving 6 matched bases. This TCR was recovered from a woman in her 40s in good health. The sequenced sample consisted of blood. At the DNA level, the sequence is TGTGCCAGCAGCTTAGGAGGGGGGCACTACAATGAGCAGTTCTTC. This is translated as CASSLGGGHYNEQFF.